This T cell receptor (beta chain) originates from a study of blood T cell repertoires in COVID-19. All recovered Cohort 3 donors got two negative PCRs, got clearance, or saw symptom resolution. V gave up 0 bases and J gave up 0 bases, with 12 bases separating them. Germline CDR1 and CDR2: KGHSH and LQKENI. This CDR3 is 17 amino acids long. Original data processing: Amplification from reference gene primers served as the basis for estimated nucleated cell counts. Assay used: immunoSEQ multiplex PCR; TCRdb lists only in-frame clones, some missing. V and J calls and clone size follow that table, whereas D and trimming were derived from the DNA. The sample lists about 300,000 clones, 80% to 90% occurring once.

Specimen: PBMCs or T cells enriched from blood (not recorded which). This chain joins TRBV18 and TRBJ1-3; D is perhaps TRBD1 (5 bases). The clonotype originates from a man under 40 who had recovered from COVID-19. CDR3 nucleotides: TGTGCCAGCTCACCACCCGGAACAGGACACTCTGGAAACACCATATATTTT. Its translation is CASSPPGTGHSGNTIYF.